Sequencing of this T cell receptor (beta chain) was carried out in a study of T-cell reconstitution after alpha-beta-depleted transplantation in children. General study points: One year post-transplant, T-cell counts and diversity were largely derived from T cells produced anew. Approximately two months post-transplant, alpha-beta T cells reportedly originated from several hundred expanded graft clones. Where some patients showed high TCRbeta diversity at day 60, it came from recipient T cells and thymic progenitors that had survived.

This clonotype came up many times. Its antigen is still unknown. Researchers prepared the TCRbeta library using unique molecular identifiers, the study reports. MiXCR, run by TCRdb on the PCR reads, gives a single entry per CDR3 protein. Of 140,000 or so distinct CDR3 sequences in the sample, 7.5% to 9% are singletons; the top ten hold around 18%. Trimming took 2 bases from V and 3 from J; bases not matched to a gene: 5. CDR3 length equals 15 residues. CDR1 is SGHRS and CDR2 is YFSETQ in the germline V gene. The genes are TRBV5-1 and TRBJ2-3, with 8 bases identical to TRBD1. The source is a female patient aged 2 to 10 who had a stem cell transplant for congenital amegakaryocytic thrombocytopenia, so the T cells may come from the graft donor. This material consisted of PBMCs, mostly from graft donor cells, taken 180 days after TCRalphabeta/CD19-depleted stem cell transplant. This chain's CDR3 is CASSLRQGKTDTQYF. The CDR3 DNA sequence: TGCGCCAGCAGCTTAAGACAGGGGAAGACAGATACGCAGTATTTT. Drawing the rest from reference TRBV5-1 and TRBJ2-3, the complete variable domain is KAGVTQTPRYLIKTRGQQVTLSCSPISGHRSVSWYQQTPGQGLQFLFEYFSETQRNKGNFPGRFSGRQFSNSRSEMNVSTLELGDSALYLCASSLRQGKTDTQYFGPGTRLTVL.